This T cell receptor beta chain was recovered during a study of T cell responses to AZD1222 COVID-19 vaccine. Study-level results: Repertoires were obtained only post-peak T cell response. White British ancestry dominated among donors, who included more females, and clonal diversity was possibly underestimated.

A note on this clone: The antigen is undetermined.

Only in-frame clones appear in the TCRdb table, and some are missing; sequencing was by immunoSEQ multiplex PCR. In the table there are some 150,000 clones, 65% to 90% of which are singletons. Germline CDR1 reads MDHEN; CDR2 reads SYDVKM. The CDR3 loop spans 14 amino acids. V lost 8 bases, J lost 4 bases, and 17 bases lay in between. This chain uses TRBV28 with TRBJ1-2; TRBD1 is a possible D gene (6 bases). The starting material was peripheral blood, obtained 28 days after the second dose of the MenACWY control vaccine. The receptor was isolated from an adult who received the MenACWY meningococcal vaccine as a control. CDR3: CASGSLRQVYGYTF. CDR3 bases: TGTGCCAGCGGGTCCCTCAGACAGGTCTATGGCTACACCTTC.